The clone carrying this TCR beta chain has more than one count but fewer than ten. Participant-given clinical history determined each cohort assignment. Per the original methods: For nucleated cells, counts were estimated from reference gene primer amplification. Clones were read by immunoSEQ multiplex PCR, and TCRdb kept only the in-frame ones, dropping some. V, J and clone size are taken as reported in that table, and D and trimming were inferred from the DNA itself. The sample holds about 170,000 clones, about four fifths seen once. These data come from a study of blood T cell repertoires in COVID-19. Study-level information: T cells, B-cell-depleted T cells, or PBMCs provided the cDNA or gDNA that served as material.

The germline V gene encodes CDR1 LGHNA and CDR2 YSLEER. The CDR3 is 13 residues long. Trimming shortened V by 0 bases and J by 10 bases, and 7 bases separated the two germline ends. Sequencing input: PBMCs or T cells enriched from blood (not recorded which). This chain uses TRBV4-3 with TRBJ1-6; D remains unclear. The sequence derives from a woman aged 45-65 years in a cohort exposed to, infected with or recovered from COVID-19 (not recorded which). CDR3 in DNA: TGCGCCAGCAGCCAAGACTCGAGGTCACCCCTCCACTTT. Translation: CASSQDSRSPLHF.